This TCR beta chain was captured by sequencing in a study of sequential checkpoint blockade in melanoma. This clone has just a few counts. Treatment: randomized to nivolumab then ipilimumab (arm A) or the reverse (arm B). Patients had received no earlier DNA-damaging chemotherapy. Sequencing was performed with immunoSEQ multiplex PCR; in TCRdb, only in-frame clones are kept and a portion is missing. The sample shows around 18,000 clones, 45% to 65% of them seen only once. The sequences come from CD8+ T cells sorted from blood (inferred from file names), collected from a patient given nivolumab and ipilimumab in sequence. The clonotype was recovered from a human donor with melanoma.

CDR3 coding DNA: TGTGCCAGCAGTGGCAGGGGGCTGCGCGAGCAGTACTTC. Amino acid sequence: CASSGRGLREQYF. This rearrangement joins TRBV2 to TRBJ2-7; 8 bases agree with TRBD1. Germline CDR1 SNHLY, CDR2 FYNNEI. This CDR3 comprises 13 residues. Trimming at V came to 4 bases and at J to 6 bases, leaving 5 bases not matched to a gene.